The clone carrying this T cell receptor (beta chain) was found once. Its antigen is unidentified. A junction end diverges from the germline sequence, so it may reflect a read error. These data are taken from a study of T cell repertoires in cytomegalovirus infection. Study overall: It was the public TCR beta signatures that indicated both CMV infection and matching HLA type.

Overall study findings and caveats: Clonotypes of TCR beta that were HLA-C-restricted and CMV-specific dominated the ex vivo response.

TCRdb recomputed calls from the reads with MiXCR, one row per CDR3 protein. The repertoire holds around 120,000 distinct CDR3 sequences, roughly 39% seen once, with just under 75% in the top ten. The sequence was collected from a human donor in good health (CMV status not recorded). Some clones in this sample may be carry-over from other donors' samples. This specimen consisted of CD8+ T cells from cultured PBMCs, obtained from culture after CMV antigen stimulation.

In DNA, the CDR3 is TGTGCCAGCAGCGTTACGACAGGTCCTGGAAACTCCATATATTTT. Translating it yields CASSVTTGPGNSIYF. The V gene is TRBV5-6, the J gene TRBJ1-3; D is possibly TRBD1 (6 bases). This CDR3 is built from 15 residues. Germline CDR1 reads SGHDT; CDR2 reads YYEEEE.